This TCR beta chain was captured by sequencing in a study of blood T cells in healthy people across ages. Study-level findings and limits: As naive T cell percentage varied, TCR beta diversity correlated strongly with it.

Using a J-beta primer mix together with a sample-barcoded 5' primer, a second PCR was run for roughly 6 to 12 cycles. TCRdb reanalysed the 5' RACE reads using MiXCR and keeps one entry per CDR3 protein. The sample has approximately 780,000 distinct CDR3 sequences; around a quarter are singletons. A few counts support this clonotype. Its specificity is unknown. V lost 7 bases to trimming and J lost 1 base, with 7 bases between them. In germline, CDR1 is KGHDR, CDR2 SFDVKD. The length of the CDR3 is 12 residues. This sample also belongs to another study, concerning T cells of mothers and their children. That report notes: Each mother gave over 9.5 million TCR beta CDR3 reads; each child, a few million.

This TCR was sampled from a boy aged 10-17 years in good health. Sequenced input: blood. This rearrangement joins TRBV24-1 to TRBJ2-7; D is uncertain. CDR3 sequence: CATSPGSYEQYF. CDR3 in DNA: TGTGCCACCAGCCCAGGATCCTACGAGCAGTACTTC.